This T cell receptor beta chain originates from a study of T cell responses to AZD1222 COVID-19 vaccine. The study's findings and limits: Reportedly, nearly half the spike-specific TCRs target unmutated variant regions. The sample set comprised mostly white British donors with more females, and clonal diversity was possibly underestimated.

About this clone: Antigen: not known.

Profiled with immunoSEQ multiplex PCR; TCRdb holds only in-frame clones, not every one. Among 150,000 or so clones listed, roughly 94% were seen once. CDR3 length equals 16 residues. The germline CDR1 and CDR2 sequences are LNHDA and SQIVND (reference sequence). Trimming took 3 bases from V and 6 from J; bases not matched to a gene: 8. The gene calls are TRBV19 and TRBJ2-2; 9 positions agree with TRBD1. The source of this sequence is an adult in good health. Sequencing was performed on peripheral blood, taken on day 0 of AZD1222 vaccination. The CDR3 spells CASSINRGLGAGELFF. CDR3 in DNA: TGTGCCAGTAGTATTAACAGGGGGCTGGGGGCCGGGGAGCTGTTTTTT. Full variable domain (outside the CDR3, taken from reference TRBV19 and TRBJ2-2): DGGITQSPKYLFRKEGQNVTLSCEQNLNHDAMYWYRQDPGQGLRLIYYSQIVNDFQKGDIAEGYSVSREKKESFPLTVTSAQKNPTAFYLCASSINRGLGAGELFFGEGSRLTVL.